The clone carrying this T cell receptor beta chain was counted many times. The antigen is unknown. The CDR3 is made up of 14 amino acids. Trimming at V came to 2 bases and at J to 2 bases, leaving 3 bases not matched to a gene. Germline CDR1 is ENHRY and CDR2 is SYGVKD. Samples came from axillary lymph nodes draining the breast cancer. This sample is drawn from a study of breast tumors, draining lymph nodes, adjacent tissues. The study, taken as a whole, reports: Compared with lymph nodes, tumors were less diverse; compared with nontumor tissue, more.

TCRdb called the multiplex PCR reads again in MiXCR, with one record for every CDR3 protein. The sample has about 110,000 distinct CDR3 sequences, less than 40% seen once. The receptor was isolated from a female donor with breast cancer. Some clones in this sample may be carry-over from other donors' samples. What was sequenced was axillary lymph node tissue. The chain links TRBV10-3 to TRBJ2-7; 7 bases fit TRBD1. In nucleotides, the CDR3 is TGTGCCATCAGTGAGCCGGGACAGACCTACGAGCAGTACTTC. Its protein product is CAISEPGQTYEQYF.